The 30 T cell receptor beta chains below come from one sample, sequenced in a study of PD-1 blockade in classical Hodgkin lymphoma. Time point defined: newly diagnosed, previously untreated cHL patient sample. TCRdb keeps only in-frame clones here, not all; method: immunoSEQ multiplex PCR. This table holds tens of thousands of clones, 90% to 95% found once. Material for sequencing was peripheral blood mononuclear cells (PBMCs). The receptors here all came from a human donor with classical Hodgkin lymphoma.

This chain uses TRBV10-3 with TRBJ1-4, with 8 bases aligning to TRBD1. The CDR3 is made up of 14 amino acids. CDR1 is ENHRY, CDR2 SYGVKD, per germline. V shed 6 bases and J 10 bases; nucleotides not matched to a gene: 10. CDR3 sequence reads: CAISVDRGSGKLFF. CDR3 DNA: TGTGCCATCAGCGTCGACAGGGGTAGCGGAAAACTGTTTTTT.

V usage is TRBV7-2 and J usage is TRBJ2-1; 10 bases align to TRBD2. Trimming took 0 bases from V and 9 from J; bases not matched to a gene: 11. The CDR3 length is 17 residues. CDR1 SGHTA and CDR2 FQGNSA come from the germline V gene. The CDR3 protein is CASSLASLAGEGGEQFF. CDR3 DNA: TGTGCCAGCAGCTTAGCGTCGCTAGCGGGAGAGGGCGGTGAGCAGTTCTTC.

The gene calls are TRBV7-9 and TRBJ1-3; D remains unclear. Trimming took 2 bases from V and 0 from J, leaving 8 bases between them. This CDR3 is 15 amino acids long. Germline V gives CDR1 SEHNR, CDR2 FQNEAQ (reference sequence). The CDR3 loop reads CASSLNRSSGNTIYF. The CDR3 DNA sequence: TGTGCCAGCAGCTTAAATCGGAGCTCTGGAAACACCATATATTTT.

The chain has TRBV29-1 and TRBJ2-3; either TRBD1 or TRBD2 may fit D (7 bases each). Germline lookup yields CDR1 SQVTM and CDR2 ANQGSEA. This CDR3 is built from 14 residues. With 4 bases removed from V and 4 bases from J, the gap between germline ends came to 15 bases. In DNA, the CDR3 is TGCAGCGTTGCAGGGGGGGAGTCGGCAGATACGCAGTATTTT. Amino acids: CSVAGGESADTQYF.

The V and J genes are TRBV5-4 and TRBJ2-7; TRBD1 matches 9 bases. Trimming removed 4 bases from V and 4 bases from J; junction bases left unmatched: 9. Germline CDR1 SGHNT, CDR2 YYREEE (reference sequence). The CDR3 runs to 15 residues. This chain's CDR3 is CASSEPGQGIYEQYF. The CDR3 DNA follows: TGTGCCAGCAGCGAGCCGGGACAGGGAATATACGAGCAGTACTTC.

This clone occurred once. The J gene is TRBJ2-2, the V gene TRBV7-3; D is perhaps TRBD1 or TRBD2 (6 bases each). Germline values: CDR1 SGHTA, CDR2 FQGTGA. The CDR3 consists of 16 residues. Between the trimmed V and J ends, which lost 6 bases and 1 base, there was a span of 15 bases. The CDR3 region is CASRASGAENTGELFF. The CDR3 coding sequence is TGTGCCAGCAGGGCCTCGGGGGCGGAGAACACCGGGGAGCTGTTTTTT.

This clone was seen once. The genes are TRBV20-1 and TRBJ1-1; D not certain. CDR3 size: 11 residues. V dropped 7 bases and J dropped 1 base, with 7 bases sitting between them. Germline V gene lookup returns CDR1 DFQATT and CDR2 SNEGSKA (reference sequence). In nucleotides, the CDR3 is TGCAGTGTAGGCAAGAACACTGAAGCTTTCTTT. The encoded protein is CSVGKNTEAFF.

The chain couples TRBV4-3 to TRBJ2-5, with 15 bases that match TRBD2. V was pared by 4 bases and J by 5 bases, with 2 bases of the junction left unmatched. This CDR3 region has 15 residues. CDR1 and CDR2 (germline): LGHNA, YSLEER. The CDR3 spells CASSRGTSGRETQYF. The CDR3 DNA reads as TGCGCCAGCAGCCGCGGGACTAGCGGGAGGGAGACCCAGTACTTC.

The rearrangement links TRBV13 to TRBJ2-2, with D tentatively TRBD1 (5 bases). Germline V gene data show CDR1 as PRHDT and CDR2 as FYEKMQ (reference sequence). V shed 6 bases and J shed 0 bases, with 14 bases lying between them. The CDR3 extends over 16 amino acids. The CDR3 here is CASSPLGQSNTGELFF. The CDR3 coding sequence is TGTGCCAGCAGTCCTTTGGGGCAATCGAACACCGGGGAGCTGTTTTTT.

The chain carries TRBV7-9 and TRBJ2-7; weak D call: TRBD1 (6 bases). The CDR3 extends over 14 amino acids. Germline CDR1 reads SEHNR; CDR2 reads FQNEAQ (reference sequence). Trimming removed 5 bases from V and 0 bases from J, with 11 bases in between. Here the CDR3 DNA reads TGTGCCAGCAGCCTGACAGGAAACTCCTACGAGCAGTACTTC. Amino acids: CASSLTGNSYEQYF.

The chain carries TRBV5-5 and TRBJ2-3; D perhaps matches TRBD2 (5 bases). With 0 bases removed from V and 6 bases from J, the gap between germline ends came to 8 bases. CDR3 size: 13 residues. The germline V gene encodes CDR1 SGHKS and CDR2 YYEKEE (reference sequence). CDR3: CASSLAGEDTQYF. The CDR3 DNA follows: TGTGCCAGCAGCTTGGCCGGGGAGGATACGCAGTATTTT.

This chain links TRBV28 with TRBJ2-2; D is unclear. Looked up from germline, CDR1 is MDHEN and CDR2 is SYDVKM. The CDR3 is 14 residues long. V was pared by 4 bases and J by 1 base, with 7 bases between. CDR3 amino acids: CASSSPQNTGELFF. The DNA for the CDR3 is TGTGCCAGCAGTTCACCCCAGAACACCGGGGAGCTGTTTTTT.

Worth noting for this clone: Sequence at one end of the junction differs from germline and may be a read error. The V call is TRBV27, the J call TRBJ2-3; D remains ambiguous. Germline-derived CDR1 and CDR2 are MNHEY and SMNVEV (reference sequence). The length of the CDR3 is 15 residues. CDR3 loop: CQQPRPGPFFDTQYF. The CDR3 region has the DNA TGCCAGCAGCCCCGTCCTGGGCCTTTTTTCGATACGCAGTATTTT.

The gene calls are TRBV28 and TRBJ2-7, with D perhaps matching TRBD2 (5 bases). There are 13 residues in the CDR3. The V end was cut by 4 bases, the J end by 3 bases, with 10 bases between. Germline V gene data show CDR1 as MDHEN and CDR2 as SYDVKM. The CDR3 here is CASSSGSDYEQYF. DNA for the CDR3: TGTGCCAGCAGTTCAGGTAGCGACTACGAGCAGTACTTC. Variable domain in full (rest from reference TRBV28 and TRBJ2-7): DVKVTQSSRYLVKRTGEKVFLECVQDMDHENMFWYRQDPGLGLRLIYFSYDVKMKEKGDIPEGYSVSREKKERFSLILESASTNQTSMYLCASSSGSDYEQYFGPGTRLTVT.

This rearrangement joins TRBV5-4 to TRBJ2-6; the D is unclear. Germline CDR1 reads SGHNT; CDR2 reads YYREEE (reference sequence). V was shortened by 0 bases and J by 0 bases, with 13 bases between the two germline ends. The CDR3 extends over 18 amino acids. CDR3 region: CASSLGLESYSGANVLTF. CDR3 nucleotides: TGTGCCAGCAGCTTGGGTCTCGAAAGTTACTCTGGGGCCAACGTCCTGACTTTC.

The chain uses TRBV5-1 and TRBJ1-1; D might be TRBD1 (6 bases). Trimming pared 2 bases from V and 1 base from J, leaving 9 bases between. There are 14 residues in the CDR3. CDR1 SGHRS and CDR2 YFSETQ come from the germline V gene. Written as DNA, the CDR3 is TGCGCCAGCAGCTTAGGAGGGGGGAACACTGAAGCTTTCTTT. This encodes CASSLGGGNTEAFF.

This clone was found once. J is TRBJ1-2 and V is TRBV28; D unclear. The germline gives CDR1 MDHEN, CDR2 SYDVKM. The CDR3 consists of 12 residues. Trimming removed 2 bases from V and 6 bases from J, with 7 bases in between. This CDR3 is CASSLPQDGYTF. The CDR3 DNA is TGTGCCAGCAGTTTACCGCAAGATGGCTACACCTTC.

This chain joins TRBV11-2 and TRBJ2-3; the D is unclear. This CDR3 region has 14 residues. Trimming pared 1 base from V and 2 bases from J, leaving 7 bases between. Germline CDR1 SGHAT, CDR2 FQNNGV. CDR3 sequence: CASSLVASTDTQYF. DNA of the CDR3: TGTGCCAGCAGCTTAGTGGCCTCCACAGATACGCAGTATTTT.

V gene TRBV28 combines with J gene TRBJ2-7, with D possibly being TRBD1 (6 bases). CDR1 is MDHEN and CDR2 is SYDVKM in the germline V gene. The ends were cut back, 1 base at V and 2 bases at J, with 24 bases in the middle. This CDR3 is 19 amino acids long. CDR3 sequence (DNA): TGTGCCAGCAGTTTATCGTCAGGGGTCGGTGGTTCGAAGGCCTACGAGCAGTACTTC. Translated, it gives CASSLSSGVGGSKAYEQYF.

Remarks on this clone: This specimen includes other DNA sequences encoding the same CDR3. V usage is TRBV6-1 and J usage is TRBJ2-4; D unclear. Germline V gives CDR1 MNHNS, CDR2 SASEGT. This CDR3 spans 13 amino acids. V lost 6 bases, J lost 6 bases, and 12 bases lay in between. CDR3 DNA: TGTGCCAGCAGCCCGGGCCACGGAAACATTCAGTACTTC. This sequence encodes CASSPGHGNIQYF.

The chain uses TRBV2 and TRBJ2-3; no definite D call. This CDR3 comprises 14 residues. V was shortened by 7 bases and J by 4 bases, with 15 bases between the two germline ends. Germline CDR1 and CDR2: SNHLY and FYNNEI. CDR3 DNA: TGTGCCAGCACTCTCCAGAGGAGCGCAGATACGCAGTATTTT. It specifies CASTLQRSADTQYF.

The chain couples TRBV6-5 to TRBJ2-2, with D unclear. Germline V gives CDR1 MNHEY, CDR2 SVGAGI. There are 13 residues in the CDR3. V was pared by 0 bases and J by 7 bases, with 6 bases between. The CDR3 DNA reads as TGTGCCAGCAGTTACTCGTCTGGCGGGGAGCTGTTTTTT. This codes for CASSYSSGGELFF.

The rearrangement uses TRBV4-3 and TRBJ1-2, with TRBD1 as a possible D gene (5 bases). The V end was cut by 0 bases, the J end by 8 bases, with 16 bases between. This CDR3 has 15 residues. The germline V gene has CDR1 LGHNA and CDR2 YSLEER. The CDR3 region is CASSQDRWGRGGYTF. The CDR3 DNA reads TGCGCCAGCAGCCAAGATAGGTGGGGAAGGGGAGGCTACACCTTC.

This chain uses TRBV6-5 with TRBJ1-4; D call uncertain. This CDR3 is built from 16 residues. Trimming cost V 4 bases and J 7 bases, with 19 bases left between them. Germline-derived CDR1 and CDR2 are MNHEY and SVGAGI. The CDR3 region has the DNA TGTGCCAGCAGTTTTTCGAGACCATCCCTAACTGAAAAACTGTTTTTT. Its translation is CASSFSRPSLTEKLFF.

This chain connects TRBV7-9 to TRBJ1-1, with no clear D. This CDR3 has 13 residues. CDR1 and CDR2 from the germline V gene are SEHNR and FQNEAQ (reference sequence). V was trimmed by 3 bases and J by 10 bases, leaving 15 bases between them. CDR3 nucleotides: TGTGCCAGCAGCTTTACCGGGAGCGTTGGAGCTTTCTTT. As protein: CASSFTGSVGAFF.

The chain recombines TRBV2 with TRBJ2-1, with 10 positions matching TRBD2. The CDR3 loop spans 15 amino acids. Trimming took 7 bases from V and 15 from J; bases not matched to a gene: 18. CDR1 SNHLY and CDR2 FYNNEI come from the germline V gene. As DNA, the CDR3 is TGTGCCAGCACCCCTCTAGGGGCTAGCGGGGGCCCCGGGTTCTTC. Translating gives CASTPLGASGGPGFF. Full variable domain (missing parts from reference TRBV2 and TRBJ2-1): EPEVTQTPSHQVTQMGQEVILRCVPISNHLYFYWYRQILGQKVEFLVSFYNNEISEKSEIFDDQFSVERPDGSNFTLKIRSTKLEDSAMYFCASTPLGASGGPGFFGPGTRLTVL.

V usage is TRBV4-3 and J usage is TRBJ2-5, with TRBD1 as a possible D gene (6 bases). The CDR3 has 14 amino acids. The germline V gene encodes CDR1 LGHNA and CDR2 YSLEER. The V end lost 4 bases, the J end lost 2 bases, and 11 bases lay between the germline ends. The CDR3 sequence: CASSRQRGQETQYF. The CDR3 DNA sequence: TGCGCCAGCAGCCGGCAGAGGGGGCAAGAGACCCAGTACTTC.

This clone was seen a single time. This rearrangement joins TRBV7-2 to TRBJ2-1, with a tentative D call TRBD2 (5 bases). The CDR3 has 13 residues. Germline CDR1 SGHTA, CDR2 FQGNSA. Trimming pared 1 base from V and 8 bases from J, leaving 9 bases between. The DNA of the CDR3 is TGTGCCAGCAGCTTAGGAGGGAGAGATGAGCAGTTCTTC. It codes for CASSLGGRDEQFF.

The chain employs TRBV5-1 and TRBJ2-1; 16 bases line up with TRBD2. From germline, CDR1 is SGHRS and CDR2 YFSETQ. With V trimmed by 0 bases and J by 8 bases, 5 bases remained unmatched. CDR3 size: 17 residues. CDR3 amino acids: CASSLAGGLAGGDEQFF. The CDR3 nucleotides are TGCGCCAGCAGCTTGGCGGGGGGACTAGCGGGAGGGGATGAGCAGTTCTTC.

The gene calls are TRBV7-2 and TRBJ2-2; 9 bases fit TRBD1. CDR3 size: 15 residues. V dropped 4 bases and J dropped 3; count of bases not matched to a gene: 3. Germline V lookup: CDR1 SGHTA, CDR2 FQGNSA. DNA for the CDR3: TGTGCCAGCAGCTACAGGGGGCGAGACACCGGGGAGCTGTTTTTT. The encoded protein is CASSYRGRDTGELFF.